This T cell receptor beta chain was identified in a study of patients and donors after allogeneic stem cell transplantation. Via MiXCR, TCRdb re-called the RT-PCR reads, giving one row per CDR3 protein. The table shows approximately 60,000 distinct CDR3 sequences, with roughly 14% occurring only once. This clonotype occurred many times. The TCR originated in a human donor who was either an allogeneic HSCT recipient or a stem cell or donor lymphocyte infusion donor (not recorded which). It is not recorded whose cells these are; they may come from a transplant donor. The specimen sequenced was blood, either unsorted or a sorted T cell fraction (not recorded which).

CDR3 nucleotides: TGTGCCAGCAGCCACCCAGATGGGGTAGCTGAAGCTTTCTTT. This translates into CASSHPDGVAEAFF. The rearrangement links TRBV7-6 to TRBJ1-1; D is ambiguous. V gave up 5 bases and J gave up 6 bases, with 16 bases separating them. CDR3 size: 14 residues. Germline values: CDR1 SGHVS, CDR2 FNYEAQ.